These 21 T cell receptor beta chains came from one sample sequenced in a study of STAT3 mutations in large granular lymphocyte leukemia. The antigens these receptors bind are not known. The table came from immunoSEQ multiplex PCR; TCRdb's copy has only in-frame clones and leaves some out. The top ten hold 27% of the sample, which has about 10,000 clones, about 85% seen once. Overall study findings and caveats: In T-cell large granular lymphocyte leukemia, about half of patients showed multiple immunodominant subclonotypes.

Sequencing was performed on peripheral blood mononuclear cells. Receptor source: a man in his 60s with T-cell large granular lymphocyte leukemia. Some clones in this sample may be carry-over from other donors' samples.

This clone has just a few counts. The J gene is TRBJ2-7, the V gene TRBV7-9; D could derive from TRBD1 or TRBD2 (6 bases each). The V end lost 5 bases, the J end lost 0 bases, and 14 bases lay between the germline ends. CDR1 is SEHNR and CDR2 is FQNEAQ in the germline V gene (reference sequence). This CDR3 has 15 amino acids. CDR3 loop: CASSEQGGTSYEQYF. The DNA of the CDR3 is TGTGCCAGCAGCGAACAAGGGGGGACCTCCTACGAGCAGTACTTC.

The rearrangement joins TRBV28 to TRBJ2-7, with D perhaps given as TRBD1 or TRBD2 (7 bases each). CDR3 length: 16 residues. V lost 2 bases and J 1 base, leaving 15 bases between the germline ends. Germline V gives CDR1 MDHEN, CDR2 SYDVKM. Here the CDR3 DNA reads TGTGCCAGCAGTTTAATGGGAGGGGGCTCGTCCTACGAGCAGTACTTC. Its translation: CASSLMGGGSSYEQYF.

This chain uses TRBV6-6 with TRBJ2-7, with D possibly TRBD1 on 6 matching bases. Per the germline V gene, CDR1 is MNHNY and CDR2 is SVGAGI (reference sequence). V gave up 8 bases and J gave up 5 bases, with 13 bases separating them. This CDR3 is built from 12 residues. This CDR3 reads CASGGQPDEQYF. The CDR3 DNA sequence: TGTGCCAGCGGAGGACAGCCTGACGAGCAGTACTTC.

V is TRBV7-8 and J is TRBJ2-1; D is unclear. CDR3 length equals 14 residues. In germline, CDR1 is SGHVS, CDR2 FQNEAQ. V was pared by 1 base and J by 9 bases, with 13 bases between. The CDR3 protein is CASSLVEQDVEQFF. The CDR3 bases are TGTGCCAGCAGCTTAGTAGAACAAGATGTTGAGCAGTTCTTC.

This CDR3 reads CASSIYVDATNEKLFF. The DNA for the CDR3 is TGTGCCAGTAGTATCTACGTGGATGCAACTAATGAAAAACTGTTTTTT. The J gene is TRBJ1-4, the V gene TRBV19; D uncertain. Trimming took 3 bases from V and 0 from J, leaving 11 bases between them. CDR1 is LNHDA and CDR2 is SQIVND in the germline V gene (reference sequence). This CDR3 comprises 16 residues.

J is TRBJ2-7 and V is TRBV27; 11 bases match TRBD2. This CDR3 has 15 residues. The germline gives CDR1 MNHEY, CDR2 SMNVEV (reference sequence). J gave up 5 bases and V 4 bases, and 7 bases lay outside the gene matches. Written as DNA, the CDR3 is TGTGCCAGCAGTTCGCCGGGACTAGCGGCCAACGAGCAGTACTTC. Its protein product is CASSSPGLAANEQYF.

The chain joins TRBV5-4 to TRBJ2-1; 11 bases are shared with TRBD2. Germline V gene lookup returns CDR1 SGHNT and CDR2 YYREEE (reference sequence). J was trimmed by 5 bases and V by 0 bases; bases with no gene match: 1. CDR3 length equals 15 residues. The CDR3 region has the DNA TGTGCCAGCAGCTTGGATAGCGGGGGGGACAATGAGCAGTTCTTC. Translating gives CASSLDSGGDNEQFF.

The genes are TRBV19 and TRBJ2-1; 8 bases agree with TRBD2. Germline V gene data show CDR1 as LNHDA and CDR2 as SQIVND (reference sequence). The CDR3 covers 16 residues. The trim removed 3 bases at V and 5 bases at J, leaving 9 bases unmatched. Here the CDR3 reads CASSMTGGGLDNEQFF. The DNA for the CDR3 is TGTGCCAGTAGTATGACTGGCGGGGGGCTTGACAATGAGCAGTTCTTC.

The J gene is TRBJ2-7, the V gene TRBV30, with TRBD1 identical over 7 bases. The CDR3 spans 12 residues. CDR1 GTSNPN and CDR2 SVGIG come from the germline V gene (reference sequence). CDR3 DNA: TGTGCTTGCCTTCAGGGGGCCTACGAGCAGTACTTC. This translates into CACLQGAYEQYF.

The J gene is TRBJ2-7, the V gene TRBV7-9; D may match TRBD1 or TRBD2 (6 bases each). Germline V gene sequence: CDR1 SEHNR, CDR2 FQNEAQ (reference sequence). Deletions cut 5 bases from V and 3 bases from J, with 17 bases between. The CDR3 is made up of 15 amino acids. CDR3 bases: TGTGCCAGCAGCCGGCGGGGTCAGGGGTTCTACGAGCAGTACTTC. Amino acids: CASSRRGQGFYEQYF.

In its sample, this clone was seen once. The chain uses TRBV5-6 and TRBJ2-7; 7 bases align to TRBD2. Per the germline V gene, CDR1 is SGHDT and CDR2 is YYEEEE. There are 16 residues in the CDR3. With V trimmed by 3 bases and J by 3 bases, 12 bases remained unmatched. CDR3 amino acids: CASSYIPSGPHYEQYF. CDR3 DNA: TGTGCCAGCAGCTACATTCCTAGCGGACCTCACTACGAGCAGTACTTC.

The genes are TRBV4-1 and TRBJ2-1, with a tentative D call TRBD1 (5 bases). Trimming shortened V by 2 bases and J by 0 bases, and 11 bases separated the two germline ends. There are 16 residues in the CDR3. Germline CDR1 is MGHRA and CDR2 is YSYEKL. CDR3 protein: CASSQQGAFSYNEQFF. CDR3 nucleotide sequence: TGCGCCAGCAGCCAACAAGGGGCATTCTCCTACAATGAGCAGTTCTTC.

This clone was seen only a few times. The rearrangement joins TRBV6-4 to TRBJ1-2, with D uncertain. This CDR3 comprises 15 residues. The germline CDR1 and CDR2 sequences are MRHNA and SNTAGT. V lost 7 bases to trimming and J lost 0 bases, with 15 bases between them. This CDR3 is CASTNRKEPNYGYTF. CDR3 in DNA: TGTGCCAGCACCAATCGTAAGGAACCTAACTATGGCTACACCTTC.

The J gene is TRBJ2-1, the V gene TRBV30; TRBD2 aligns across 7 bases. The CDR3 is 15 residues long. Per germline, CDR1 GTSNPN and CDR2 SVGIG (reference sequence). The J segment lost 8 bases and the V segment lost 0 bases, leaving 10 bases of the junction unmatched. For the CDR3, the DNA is TGTGCCTGGAGTGTACCTGGACTAGAGGGCGATGAGCAGTTCTTC. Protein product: CAWSVPGLEGDEQFF.

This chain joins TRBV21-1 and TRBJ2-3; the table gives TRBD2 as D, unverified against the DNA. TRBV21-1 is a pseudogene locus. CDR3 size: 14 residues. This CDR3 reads CASPRRISTDTQYF. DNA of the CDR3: TGTGCCAGCCCGCGGCGGATTAGCACAGATACGCAGTATTTT.

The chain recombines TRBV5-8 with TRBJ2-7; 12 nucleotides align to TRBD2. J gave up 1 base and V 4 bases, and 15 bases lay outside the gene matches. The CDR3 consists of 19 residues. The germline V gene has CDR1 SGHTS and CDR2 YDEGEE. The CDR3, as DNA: TGTGCCAGCAGCCAGACTAGCGGGAGTGTTGGGTTTAATTCCTACGAGCAGTACTTC. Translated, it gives CASSQTSGSVGFNSYEQYF. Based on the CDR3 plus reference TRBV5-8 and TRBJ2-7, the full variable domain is EAGVTQSPTHLIKTRGQQATLRCSPISGHTSVYWYQQALGLGLQFLLWYDEGEERNRGNFPPRFSGRQFPNYSSELNVNALELEDSALYLCASSQTSGSVGFNSYEQYFGPGTRLTVT.

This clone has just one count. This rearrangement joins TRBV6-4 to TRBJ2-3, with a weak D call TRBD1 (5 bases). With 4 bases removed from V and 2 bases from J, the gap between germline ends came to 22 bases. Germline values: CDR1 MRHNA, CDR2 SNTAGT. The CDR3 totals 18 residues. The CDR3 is CASSVGQGLVGSTDTQYF. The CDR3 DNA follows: TGTGCCAGCAGTGTAGGTCAGGGCCTCGTTGGTTCCACAGATACGCAGTATTTT.

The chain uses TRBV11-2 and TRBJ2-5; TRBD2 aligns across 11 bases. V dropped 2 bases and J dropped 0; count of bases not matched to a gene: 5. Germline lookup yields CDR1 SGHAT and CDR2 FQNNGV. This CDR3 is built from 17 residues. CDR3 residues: CASSLTGTSGYQETQYF. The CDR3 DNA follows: TGTGCCAGCAGCTTAACCGGGACTAGCGGCTACCAAGAGACCCAGTACTTC.

CDR3 loop: CASSVAGGEAFF. CDR3 DNA sequence: TGTGCCAGCAGCGTAGCGGGAGGTGAAGCTTTCTTT. The V gene is TRBV9, the J gene TRBJ1-1; D is uncertain. Germline values: CDR1 SGDLS, CDR2 YYNGEE. The ends were cut back, 0 bases at V and 7 bases at J, with 7 bases in the middle. The CDR3 totals 12 residues.

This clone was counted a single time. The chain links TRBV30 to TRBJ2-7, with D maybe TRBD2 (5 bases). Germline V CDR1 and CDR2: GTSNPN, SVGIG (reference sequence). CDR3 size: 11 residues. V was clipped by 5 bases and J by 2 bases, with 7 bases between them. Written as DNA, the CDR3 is TGTGCCTGGGGCGGGCCCTACGAGCAGTACTTC. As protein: CAWGGPYEQYF.

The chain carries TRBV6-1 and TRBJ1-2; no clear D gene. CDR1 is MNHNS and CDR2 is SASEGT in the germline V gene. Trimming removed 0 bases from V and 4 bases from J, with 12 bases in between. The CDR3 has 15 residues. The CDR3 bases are TGTGCCAGCAGTGAAGCCTTACATGGGCTCTATGGCTACACCTTC. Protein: CASSEALHGLYGYTF.